The clone carrying this T cell receptor beta chain was picked up a small number of times. Its antigen is not known. The data stem from a study of blood T cell dynamics during melanoma immunotherapy. On the study more broadly: Patients with metastatic melanoma got pembrolizumab or nivolumab-ipilimumab as first-line care. Study conclusions and caveats: It remained unknown if the driving T cell clones were melanoma-specific.

Profiling relied on immunoSEQ multiplex PCR, and the TCRdb table lists in-frame clones only, not all of them. Among 7,900 or so clones, 70% to 90% were seen once, and the ten largest hold 2.3%. Trimming left V 3 bases short and J 6 bases short, with 17 bases between. The length of the CDR3 is 15 residues. CDR1 is MNHNS and CDR2 is SASEGT in the germline V gene. Noted time point: week 3, after first cycle of checkpoint inhibitor. Samples come from before therapy and from week 3 after the first blockade cycle. Apart from two fast progressors, RECIST 1.1 response was judged 12 weeks post-infusion. J is TRBJ1-2 and V is TRBV6-1; tentatively, D is TRBD1 (5 bases). The material was blood, obtained from a patient treated with checkpoint blockade. This TCR came from a human donor with melanoma. CDR3: CASSEKKGNKDGYTF. CDR3 nucleotides: TGTGCCAGCAGTGAGAAGAAGGGGAATAAGGATGGCTACACCTTC.